This T cell receptor (beta chain) comes out of a study of T cell responses to AZD1222 COVID-19 vaccine. Clones were sequenced by immunoSEQ multiplex PCR, and TCRdb holds only the in-frame ones, with some missing. The sample carries about 190,000 clones, roughly 93% recorded once. This CDR3 comprises 13 residues. In germline, CDR1 is ENHRY, CDR2 SYGVKD. Trimming cost V 9 bases and J 4 bases, with 15 bases left between them. The origin of this receptor is an adult in good health. The V gene is TRBV10-3, the J gene TRBJ1-2; D unresolved. The sample in question was peripheral blood, obtained on day 0 of AZD1222 vaccination. This CDR3 is CAISRQETYGYTF. The CDR3 DNA follows: TGTGCCATATCACGGCAGGAAACCTATGGCTACACCTTC.